This T cell receptor beta chain is drawn from a study of OX40 agonist ivuxolimab in advanced cancers. At the level of the study: Those enrolled were less than 85% male, with a mean age of around 57 years and ages from about 20 to 85.

The CDR3 consists of 11 residues. In germline, CDR1 is MDHEN, CDR2 SYDVKM. In regard to this clone: The germline gene is not matched at one end of the junction; a read error may be the cause.

Here immunoSEQ multiplex PCR was the method, and the copy in TCRdb shows in-frame clones only, minus some. The sample yields around 43,000 clones, around nine tenths seen once. The receptor was isolated from an adult with an advanced solid tumor such as melanoma, head and neck, liver or kidney cancer. Here the sequenced sample was CD4+ or CD8+ T cells sorted from blood, taken in a trial of the OX40 agonist ivuxolimab. The chain is built from TRBV28 and TRBJ2-4; a possible D gene is TRBD1 (5 bases). The CDR3 here is CASSLFETVHF. DNA of the CDR3: TGTGCCAGCAGTTTATTCGAGACAGTCCACTTC.